The TCR beta chain under discussion was sequenced for a study of shared clonotypes between healthy human individuals. Overall study results and limits: It was anticipated that sequencing depth would influence how many clonotypes donors shared.

The CDR3 runs 15 residues. J was trimmed by 3 bases and V by 4 bases; bases with no gene match: 5. CDR1 and CDR2 (germline): SEHNR, FQNEAQ (reference sequence). In the case of this clone: Its antigen is undetermined.

The authors distributed each subset's genomic DNA evenly over several immunoSEQ plates. Per the study methods: Filtering was not the same, since immunoSEQ gave junction-only sequences without quality scores. The data were produced by immunoSEQ multiplex PCR, yet TCRdb's version contains in-frame clones alone and is incomplete. The V and J calls and clone size are taken from that table; D and trimming were inferred from the DNA. The sample shows 530,000 or so clones, roughly 85% of them seen only once. This chain uses TRBV7-9 with TRBJ1-2; 10 bases align to TRBD1. Input material: PBMCs. This clonotype was obtained from a woman in her thirties or forties in good health. Some clones in this sample may be carry-over from other donors' samples. CDR3 protein: CASSSTGGAYYGYTF. CDR3 in DNA: TGTGCCAGCAGCTCGACAGGGGGCGCATACTATGGCTACACCTTC. Complete variable domain (other parts from reference TRBV7-9 and TRBJ1-2): DTGVSQNPRHKITKRGQNVTFRCDPISEHNRLYWYRQTLGQGPEFLTYFQNEAQLEKSRLLSDRFSAERPKGSFSTLEIQRTEQGDSAMYLCASSSTGGAYYGYTFGSGTRLTVV.